Below are 31 T cell receptor beta chains sequenced from a single sample in a study of blood T cell repertoires in COVID-19. Using immunoSEQ multiplex PCR, the repertoire was profiled, and TCRdb retains in-frame clones only, with some absent. This sample has more than 150,000 clones; about 82% occur once, and the top ten carry more than 4.5%. The specimen sequenced was peripheral blood. The receptors here all came from a woman in her twenties or thirties with acute or convalescent COVID-19.

The chain links TRBV28 to TRBJ2-7, with 7 bases matching TRBD1. From germline, CDR1 is MDHEN and CDR2 SYDVKM. The CDR3 length is 15 residues. After removal of 2 bases from V and 9 bases from J, the junction contained 13 bases not matched to a gene. The CDR3 region is CASSLRDTGVQGQYF. CDR3 DNA: TGTGCCAGCAGTTTACGAGATACAGGGGTTCAGGGGCAGTACTTC.

The V call is TRBV9, the J call TRBJ2-2, with TRBD2 matching over 7 bases. The V gene's germline CDR1 is SGDLS and CDR2 YYNGEE. The trim removed 5 bases at V and 3 bases at J, leaving 7 bases unmatched. The CDR3 has 15 amino acids. CDR3 sequence reads: CASRWGGADTGELFF. Written as DNA, the CDR3 is TGTGCCAGCAGGTGGGGGGGAGCGGACACCGGGGAGCTGTTTTTT.

The gene calls are TRBV7-9 and TRBJ1-4; 9 bases are a match to TRBD1. CDR3 size: 15 residues. The V gene end was trimmed by 5 bases and the J gene end by 8 bases; junction bases not matched to a gene: 9. Germline V lookup: CDR1 SEHNR, CDR2 FQNEAQ (reference sequence). The CDR3 nucleotides read TGTGCCAGCAGCGTTGGACAGGGGCATGGAGAAAAACTGTTTTTT. Amino acid sequence: CASSVGQGHGEKLFF.

This clone was observed a single time. At one end the junction does not follow the germline gene, possibly because of a read error. V is TRBV12-3 or TRBV12-4 and J is TRBJ2-5; TRBD2 matches 7 bases. The CDR3 is 12 amino acids. Here the CDR3 reads CASSFREGIIHF. As DNA, the CDR3 is TGTGCCAGCAGTTTTAGGGAGGGAATAATACACTTC.

The chain couples TRBV12-3 or TRBV12-4 to TRBJ1-5; 8 bases line up with TRBD1. The V and J ends lost 4 bases and 15 bases, in that order; junction bases with no gene match: 8. CDR3 length: 12 amino acids. CDR3: CASSSDRGDLHF. The CDR3 DNA reads as TGTGCCAGCAGTTCAGACAGGGGAGATTTGCATTTT.

This clone was detected only once. CDR3 sequence reads: CASSLSGTSPPDTQYF. The CDR3 bases are TGCGCCAGCAGCTTGTCCGGGACTTCACCTCCAGATACGCAGTATTTT. The chain is built from TRBV5-1 and TRBJ2-3, with D possibly matching TRBD2 (6 bases). CDR3 length equals 16 residues. Germline-derived CDR1 and CDR2 are SGHRS and YFSETQ. V lost 1 base and J 4 bases, leaving 16 bases between the germline ends.

This sequence joins TRBV2 and TRBJ1-6, with a possible D match to TRBD1 (5 bases). The germline V gene has CDR1 SNHLY and CDR2 FYNNEI. V was cut by 1 base and J by 7 bases, with 8 bases left in between. CDR3 length equals 14 residues. The CDR3, as DNA: TGTGCCAGCAGTGAAGGACAGCTAAATTCACCCCTCCACTTT. Protein sequence: CASSEGQLNSPLHF.

The CDR3 loop is CASTEPLTGVEAFF. DNA for the CDR3: TGTGCCAGCACCGAACCTCTGACAGGGGTTGAAGCTTTCTTT. The rearrangement links TRBV6-5 to TRBJ1-1, with TRBD1 matching over 8 bases. There are 14 residues in the CDR3. CDR1 and CDR2 from the germline V gene are MNHEY and SVGAGI. Germline trimming cut 7 bases from V and 7 bases from J; bases unmatched to any gene: 11.

The rearrangement uses TRBV28 and TRBJ1-6; 8 nucleotides line up with TRBD1. This CDR3 has 18 amino acids. V gave up 5 bases and J gave up 2 bases; unmatched junction bases: 11. Germline lookup yields CDR1 MDHEN and CDR2 SYDVKM. The CDR3 spells CASSPPRTGQAYNSPLHF. CDR3 bases: TGTGCCAGCAGTCCCCCGAGGACAGGGCAGGCCTATAATTCACCCCTCCACTTT.

V is TRBV10-3 and J is TRBJ1-3; tentative D call: TRBD1 (6 bases). CDR1 and CDR2 from the germline V gene are ENHRY and SYGVKD. V lost 6 bases, J lost 0 bases, and 18 bases lay in between. This CDR3 comprises 17 residues. The CDR3 loop reads CAIRSALGGSSGNTIYF. The DNA for the CDR3 is TGTGCCATCAGATCAGCCTTAGGGGGAAGCTCTGGAAACACCATATATTTT.

The chain's CDR3 is CASSPDYVGELFF. CDR3 nucleotide sequence: TGTGCCAGCAGCCCGGACTATGTCGGGGAGCTGTTTTTT. The rearrangement joins TRBV7-3 to TRBJ2-2, with D maybe TRBD2 (6 bases). Germline V gives CDR1 SGHTA, CDR2 FQGTGA. CDR3 length: 13 amino acids. Between the trimmed V and J ends, which lost 5 bases and 7 bases, there was a span of 11 bases.

The chain joins TRBV6-5 to TRBJ2-5; D perhaps matches TRBD2 (6 bases). CDR1 MNHEY and CDR2 SVGAGI come from the germline V gene. Trimming pared 0 bases from V and 5 bases from J, leaving 7 bases between. This CDR3 is 13 amino acids long. Here the CDR3 DNA reads TGTGCCAGCAGTTACTCTGGGAGGGAGACCCAGTACTTC. Translated: CASSYSGRETQYF.

The chain couples TRBV27 to TRBJ2-5; 9 bases align to TRBD2. Germline CDR1 and CDR2: MNHEY and SMNVEV (reference sequence). This CDR3 has 15 amino acids. V lost 2 bases and J lost 0; bases outside the gene matches: 1. In DNA form, the CDR3 reads TGTGCCAGCAGTTTAAGCGGGGGGCACCAAGAGACCCAGTACTTC. This gives the protein CASSLSGGHQETQYF.

The chain links TRBV14 to TRBJ2-4; D may be TRBD2 (6 bases). Germline assignment: CDR1 SGHDN and CDR2 FVKESK. Trimming stripped 0 bases from V and 9 bases from J, with 18 bases between. CDR3 length: 16 residues. The DNA of the CDR3 is TGTGCCAGCAGCCAAGATAGTTCCTTGGAGGGAATCATTCAGTACTTC. Its protein is CASSQDSSLEGIIQYF.

This clone was seen only a few times. The CDR3 here is CASSGGGTGKLINYGYTF. The DNA for the CDR3 is TGTGCCAGCAGCGGGGGTGGGACAGGGAAACTAATCAACTATGGCTACACCTTC. The chain links TRBV6-4 to TRBJ1-2; 9 bases are a match to TRBD1. Germline trimming cut 6 bases from V and 2 bases from J; bases unmatched to any gene: 16. The CDR3 is 18 amino acids. Germline lookup yields CDR1 MRHNA and CDR2 SNTAGT.

This sequence joins TRBV5-4 and TRBJ2-2; 7 bases are a match to TRBD1. V was pared by 3 bases and J by 1 base, with 3 bases of the junction left unmatched. Germline loops: CDR1 SGHNT, CDR2 YYREEE (reference sequence). This CDR3 spans 15 amino acids. In DNA, the CDR3 is TGTGCCAGCAGCTCGGGACAGTGGAACACCGGGGAGCTGTTTTTT. It translates to CASSSGQWNTGELFF.

The chain has TRBV5-6 and TRBJ1-1; D is ambiguous. The CDR3 has 15 residues. V was cut by 0 bases and J by 1 base, with 10 bases left in between. CDR1 and CDR2 from the germline V gene are SGHDT and YYEEEE. The CDR3 protein is CASSLVPLSNTEAFF. The CDR3 DNA reads TGTGCCAGCAGCTTGGTTCCGCTATCGAACACTGAAGCTTTCTTT.

The rearrangement uses TRBV5-1 and TRBJ1-1, with D possibly matching TRBD1 (5 bases). This CDR3 spans 11 amino acids. From germline, CDR1 is SGHRS and CDR2 YFSETQ. The V end lost 6 bases, the J end lost 4 bases, and 7 bases lay between the germline ends. As DNA, the CDR3 is TGCGCCAGCATGGGGGGCACTGAAGCTTTCTTT. Its translation is CASMGGTEAFF.

This chain uses TRBV11-3 with TRBJ2-5, with 13 bases identical to TRBD2. The CDR3 is 19 amino acids. With 5 bases clipped from V and 5 bases from J, the junction kept 17 bases outside the gene matches. Per the germline V gene, CDR1 is SGHNT and CDR2 is YENEEA. The CDR3 DNA sequence: TGTGCCAGCAGCCTCCCCCTACTAGCGGGAGGGTTATTGGGTGAGACCCAGTACTTC. The encoded protein is CASSLPLLAGGLLGETQYF. Drawing the rest from reference TRBV11-3 and TRBJ2-5, the complete variable domain is EAGVVQSPRYKIIEKKQPVAFWCNPISGHNTLYWYLQNLGQGPELLIRYENEEAVDDSQLPKDRFSAERLKGVDSTLKIQPAELGDSAVYLCASSLPLLAGGLLGETQYFGPGTRLLVL.

The chain recombines TRBV24-1 with TRBJ1-2, with 9 bases matching TRBD1. The CDR3 contains 16 residues. Per germline, CDR1 KGHDR and CDR2 SFDVKD. Trimming removed 3 bases from V and 8 bases from J; junction bases left unmatched: 12. The CDR3 region is CATSDRTGEGFGGYTF. In DNA, the CDR3 is TGTGCCACCAGTGATCGGACAGGGGAGGGGTTCGGGGGCTACACCTTC.

The chain couples TRBV6-5 to TRBJ2-7; weak D call: TRBD2 (7 bases). CDR1 MNHEY and CDR2 SVGAGI come from the germline V gene. V lost 5 bases and J 7 bases, leaving 15 bases between the germline ends. This CDR3 is built from 13 residues. CDR3 DNA: TGTGCCAGCAGTCCTAACGGGGGGCGGGAGCAGTACTTC. Residues: CASSPNGGREQYF.

On this clone itself: Other nucleotide sequences in the sample specify the same CDR3. The chain has TRBV29-1 and TRBJ2-5, with D possibly being TRBD1 (6 bases). Trimming removed 3 bases at V and 4 bases at J, with 12 bases between. The length of the CDR3 is 13 residues. Germline values: CDR1 SQVTM, CDR2 ANQGSEA. CDR3 DNA sequence: TGCAGCGTTGACAGGGGATCGGGAGAGACCCAGTACTTC. The encoded protein is CSVDRGSGETQYF.

The chain uses TRBV30 and TRBJ1-6; no definite D call. Germline lookup yields CDR1 GTSNPN and CDR2 SVGIG (reference sequence). The V end was cut by 6 bases, the J end by 7 bases, with 16 bases between. The CDR3 runs 14 residues. In DNA form, the CDR3 reads TGTGCCTGTAGGATCGCGGGGTCGAATTCACCCCTCCACTTT. Amino acids: CACRIAGSNSPLHF.

V and J are TRBV7-9 and TRBJ2-1, with 12 bases fitting TRBD2. This CDR3 has 16 residues. CDR1 and CDR2 (germline): SEHNR, FQNEAQ (reference sequence). V was clipped by 4 bases and J by 4 bases; unmatched bases: 5. CDR3 DNA: TGTGCCAGCAGCTCCACTAGCGGGGGGATTTACAATGAGCAGTTCTTC. Amino acid sequence: CASSSTSGGIYNEQFF. The variable domain in full, completed from reference TRBV7-9 and TRBJ2-1, reads DTGVSQNPRHKITKRGQNVTFRCDPISEHNRLYWYRQTLGQGPEFLTYFQNEAQLEKSRLLSDRFSAERPKGSFSTLEIQRTEQGDSAMYLCASSSTSGGIYNEQFFGPGTRLTVL.

This rearrangement joins TRBV23-1 to TRBJ1-5, with 7 bases that match TRBD1. TRBV23-1 is noted as an ORF with a role that remains uncertain. There are 16 residues in the CDR3. Unmatched junction bases numbered 4, after V lost 0 bases and J lost 2 bases. As DNA, the CDR3 is TGCGCCAGCAGTCAATCGATTGACAGGGGCAATCAGCCCCAGCATTTT. Protein product: CASSQSIDRGNQPQHF.

The count of this clone is one. The chain carries TRBV5-1 and TRBJ2-5, with TRBD2 matching 13 bases. Germline V gene data show CDR1 as SGHRS and CDR2 as YFSETQ. The junction had 6 bases not matched to a gene; V was cut back by 0 bases and J by 7 bases. The CDR3 is 16 amino acids. CDR3 nucleotides: TGCGCCAGCAGCTTGGGACTAGCGGGAGGTCGATCGACCCAGTACTTC. Residues: CASSLGLAGGRSTQYF.

V is TRBV19 and J is TRBJ1-1, with 8 nucleotides matching TRBD1. CDR3 length: 16 residues. Germline V gene lookup returns CDR1 LNHDA and CDR2 SQIVND (reference sequence). J gave up 1 base and V 5 bases, and 9 bases lay outside the gene matches. The CDR3 spells CASSPLDRGRNTEAFF. The CDR3 DNA reads TGTGCCAGTAGTCCTCTTGACAGGGGACGGAACACTGAAGCTTTCTTT. Drawing the rest from reference TRBV19 and TRBJ1-1, the complete variable domain is DGGITQSPKYLFRKEGQNVTLSCEQNLNHDAMYWYRQDPGQGLRLIYYSQIVNDFQKGDIAEGYSVSREKKESFPLTVTSAQKNPTAFYLCASSPLDRGRNTEAFFGQGTRLTVV.

The gene calls are TRBV30 and TRBJ1-5, with D perhaps matching TRBD1 (5 bases). Germline-derived CDR1 and CDR2 are GTSNPN and SVGIG (reference sequence). Deletions cut 7 bases from V and 0 bases from J, with 16 bases between. This CDR3 is built from 15 residues. In nucleotides, the CDR3 is TGTGCCTTCCGACCACAGGCCTATAGCAATCAGCCCCAGCATTTT. Its protein is CAFRPQAYSNQPQHF.

The V call is TRBV6-5, the J call TRBJ2-5; possibly TRBD2 for D (6 bases). Germline V lookup: CDR1 MNHEY, CDR2 SVGAGI. Trimming shortened V by 6 bases and J by 0 bases, and 11 bases separated the two germline ends. This CDR3 comprises 14 residues. In DNA, the CDR3 is TGTGCCAGCAGCCGGGACTGGAACCAAGAGACCCAGTACTTC. It yields the protein CASSRDWNQETQYF.

The chain carries TRBV4-1 and TRBJ1-2; D may be TRBD1 (6 bases). Germline assignment: CDR1 MGHRA and CDR2 YSYEKL. The CDR3 sequence is 16 residues long. V was shortened by 3 bases and J by 6 bases, with 20 bases between the two germline ends. The CDR3 DNA sequence: TGCGCCAGCAGCCAGTCCAAGTTTGGGGGGGCTCATGGCTACACCTTC. Translating gives CASSQSKFGGAHGYTF.

This chain connects TRBV18 to TRBJ1-2; tentatively, D is TRBD1 (6 bases). Germline V CDR1 and CDR2: KGHSH, LQKENI. The germline V and J ends were trimmed by 2 bases and 6 bases, with 10 bases remaining between them. This CDR3 has 13 residues. CDR3 bases: TGTGCCAGCTCACCAAGCAGGGGTAATGGCTACACCTTC. Amino acid sequence: CASSPSRGNGYTF.